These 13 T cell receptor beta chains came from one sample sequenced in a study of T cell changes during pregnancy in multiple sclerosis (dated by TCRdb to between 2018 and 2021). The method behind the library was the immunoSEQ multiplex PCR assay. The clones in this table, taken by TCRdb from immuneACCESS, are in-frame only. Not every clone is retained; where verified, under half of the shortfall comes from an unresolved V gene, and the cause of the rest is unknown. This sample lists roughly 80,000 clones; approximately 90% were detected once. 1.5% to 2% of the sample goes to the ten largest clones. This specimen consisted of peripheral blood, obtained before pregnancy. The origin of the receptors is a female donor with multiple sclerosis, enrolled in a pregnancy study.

This CDR3 is CTSSQDSGGPYNEQFF. DNA of the CDR3: TGCACCAGCAGCCAAGACTCCGGGGGACCCTACAATGAGCAGTTCTTC. The V gene is TRBV1, the J gene TRBJ2-1; the listed D gene, TRBD2, was not tested against the DNA. TRBV1 has pseudogene status. CDR3 length equals 16 residues.

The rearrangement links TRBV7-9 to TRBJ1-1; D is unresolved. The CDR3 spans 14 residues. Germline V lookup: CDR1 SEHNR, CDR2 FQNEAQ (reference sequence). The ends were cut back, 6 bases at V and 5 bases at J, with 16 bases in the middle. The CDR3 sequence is CASRGGRSWTEAFF. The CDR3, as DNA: TGTGCCAGCAGAGGCGGAAGATCTTGGACTGAAGCTTTCTTT.

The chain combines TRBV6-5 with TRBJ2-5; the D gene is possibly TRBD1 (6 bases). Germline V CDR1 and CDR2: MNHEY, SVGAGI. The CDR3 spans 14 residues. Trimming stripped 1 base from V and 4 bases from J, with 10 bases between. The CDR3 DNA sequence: TGTGCCAGCAGTTACTGGGCAGGGGTAGAGACCCAGTACTTC. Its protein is CASSYWAGVETQYF.

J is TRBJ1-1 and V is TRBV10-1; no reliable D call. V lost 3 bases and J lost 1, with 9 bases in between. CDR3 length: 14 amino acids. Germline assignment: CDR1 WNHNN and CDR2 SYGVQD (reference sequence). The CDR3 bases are TGCGCCAGCAGTGACAGGCCGAAGAACACTGAAGCTTTCTTT. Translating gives CASSDRPKNTEAFF.

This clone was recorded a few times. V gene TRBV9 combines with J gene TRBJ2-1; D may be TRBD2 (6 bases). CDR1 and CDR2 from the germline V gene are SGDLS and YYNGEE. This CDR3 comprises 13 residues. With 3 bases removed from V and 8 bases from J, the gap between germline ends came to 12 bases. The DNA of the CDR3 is TGTGCCAGCAGCGAGACGGAGGGCCATGAGCAGTTCTTC. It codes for CASSETEGHEQFF.

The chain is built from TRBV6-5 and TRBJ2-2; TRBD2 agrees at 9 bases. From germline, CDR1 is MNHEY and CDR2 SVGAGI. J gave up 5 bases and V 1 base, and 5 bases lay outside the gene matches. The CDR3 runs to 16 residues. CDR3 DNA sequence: TGTGCCAGCAGTTACTTCGCGGGGGGGCCTACCGGGGAGCTGTTTTTT. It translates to CASSYFAGGPTGELFF.

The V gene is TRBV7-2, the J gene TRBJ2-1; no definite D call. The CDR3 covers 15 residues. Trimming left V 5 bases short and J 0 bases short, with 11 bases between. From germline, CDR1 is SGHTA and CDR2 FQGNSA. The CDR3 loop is CASSLSLSSYNEQFF. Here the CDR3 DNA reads TGTGCCAGCAGCCTCTCACTGAGCTCCTACAATGAGCAGTTCTTC.

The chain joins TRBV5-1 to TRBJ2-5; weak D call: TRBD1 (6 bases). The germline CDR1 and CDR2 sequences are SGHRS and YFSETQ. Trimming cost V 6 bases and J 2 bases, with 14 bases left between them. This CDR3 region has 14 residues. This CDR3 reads CASTGQTNQETQYF. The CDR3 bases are TGCGCCAGCACCGGACAGACAAATCAAGAGACCCAGTACTTC.

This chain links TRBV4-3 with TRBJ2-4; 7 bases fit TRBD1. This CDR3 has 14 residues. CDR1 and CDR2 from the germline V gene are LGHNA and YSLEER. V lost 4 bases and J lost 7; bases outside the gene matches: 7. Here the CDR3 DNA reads TGCGCCAGCAGCCTTCGACAGGGTATTAACATTCAGTACTTC. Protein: CASSLRQGINIQYF.

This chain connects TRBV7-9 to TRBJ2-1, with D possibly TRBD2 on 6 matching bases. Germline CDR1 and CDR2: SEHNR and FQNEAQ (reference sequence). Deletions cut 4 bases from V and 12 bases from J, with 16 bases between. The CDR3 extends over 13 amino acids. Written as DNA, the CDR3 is TGTGCCAGCAGCTCTTCTGGGACTGAGAGGCAGTTCTTC. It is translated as CASSSSGTERQFF. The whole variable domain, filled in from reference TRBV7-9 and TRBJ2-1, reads DTGVSQNPRHKITKRGQNVTFRCDPISEHNRLYWYRQTLGQGPEFLTYFQNEAQLEKSRLLSDRFSAERPKGSFSTLEIQRTEQGDSAMYLCASSSSGTERQFFGPGTRLTVL.

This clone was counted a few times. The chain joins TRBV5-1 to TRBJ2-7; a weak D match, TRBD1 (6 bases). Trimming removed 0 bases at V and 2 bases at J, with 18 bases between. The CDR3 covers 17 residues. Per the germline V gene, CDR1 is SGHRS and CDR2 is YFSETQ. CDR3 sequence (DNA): TGCGCCAGCAGCTTGGACCCAATCGGACAGTCCCCCTACGAGCAGTACTTC. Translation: CASSLDPIGQSPYEQYF.

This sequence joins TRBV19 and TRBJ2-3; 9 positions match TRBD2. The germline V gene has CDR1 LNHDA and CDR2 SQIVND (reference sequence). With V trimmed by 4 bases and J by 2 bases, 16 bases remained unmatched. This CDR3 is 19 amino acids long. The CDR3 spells CASSTSWVAGGDYTDTQYF. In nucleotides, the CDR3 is TGTGCCAGTAGTACCTCCTGGGTCGCGGGGGGGGATTACACAGATACGCAGTATTTT.

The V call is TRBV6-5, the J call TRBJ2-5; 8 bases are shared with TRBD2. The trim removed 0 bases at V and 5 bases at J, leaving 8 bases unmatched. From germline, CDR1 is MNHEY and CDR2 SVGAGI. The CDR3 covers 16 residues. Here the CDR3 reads CASSYSRGAPEETQYF. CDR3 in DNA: TGTGCCAGCAGTTACTCGCGGGGGGCCCCCGAGGAGACCCAGTACTTC.